The rows below give T cell receptor beta chains drawn from one sample of a study of blood T cell repertoires in COVID-19. Using immunoSEQ multiplex PCR, the repertoire was profiled, and TCRdb retains in-frame clones only, with some absent. The sample shows about 84,000 clones, around four fifths of them seen only once. The source material was peripheral blood. The receptors here all came from an elderly man with active or convalescent COVID-19. Each CDR3 is given with its conserved first and last residue. The D gene is left open where the match is weak. Clone size, where shown, is once, few, many, or a class for clones that have expanded.

d_gene	v_gene	j_gene	abundance	CDR3aa	CDR3nt
TRBD1	TRBV15	TRBJ2-3	NA	CATSREPPGQGTDTQYF	TGTGCCACCAGCAGAGAACCCCCGGGACAGGGAACAGATACGCAGTATTTT
NA	TRBV6-5	TRBJ1-4	NA	CASQIVSSKLFF	TGTGCCAGCCAGATCGTATCCTCAAAACTGTTTTTT
NA	TRBV5-6	TRBJ1-1	NA	CASSLFGEAFF	TGTGCCAGCAGCTTATTCGGTGAAGCTTTCTTT
NA	TRBV19	TRBJ1-2	NA	CASRMTVAYGYTF	TGTGCCAGTAGAATGACAGTAGCCTATGGCTACACCTTC
NA	TRBV7-3	TRBJ1-1	NA	CASSLHPSSDNTEAFF	TGTGCCAGCAGTCTTCACCCAAGCAGCGATAACACTGAAGCTTTCTTT
TRBD1	TRBV28	TRBJ1-1	NA	CASSLWGQLNTEAFF	TGTGCCAGCAGTTTATGGGGACAGCTGAACACTGAAGCTTTCTTT
NA	TRBV11-2	TRBJ1-2	NA	CASSRRDSRNYGYTF	TGTGCCAGCAGCCGCCGGGACTCACGTAACTATGGCTACACCTTC
TRBD1	TRBV18	TRBJ1-1	once	CASSPREGASTEAFF	TGTGCCAGCTCACCGCGCGAGGGGGCGAGCACTGAAGCTTTCTTT
TRBD1	TRBV19	TRBJ2-6	NA	CASRDRGAGANVLTF	TGTGCCAGTAGGGACAGGGGAGCTGGGGCCAACGTCCTGACTTTC
TRBD2	TRBV29-1	TRBJ2-3	NA	CSVDGGLAGSTDTQYF	TGCAGCGTTGATGGGGGGCTAGCGGGGAGCACAGATACGCAGTATTTT
NA	TRBV5-1	TRBJ2-3	NA	CASSPSLDRSTDTQYF	TGCGCCAGCAGCCCATCCCTAGACAGAAGCACAGATACGCAGTATTTT
TRBD2	TRBV18	TRBJ2-7	NA	CASSSGLAGVYEQYF	TGTGCCAGCTCATCGGGACTAGCGGGGGTTTACGAGCAGTACTTC
NA	TRBV20-1	TRBJ1-3	NA	CSASSASGNTIYF	TGCAGTGCTAGTAGCGCCTCTGGAAACACCATATATTTT
NA	TRBV6-5	TRBJ1-4	NA	CASSYLGHSTNEKLFF	TGTGCCAGCAGTTACCTGGGACACTCAACTAATGAAAAACTGTTTTTT
TRBD2	TRBV9	TRBJ2-7	NA	CASSVGLAGVGEQYF	TGTGCCAGCAGCGTAGGACTAGCGGGAGTAGGTGAGCAGTACTTC
NA	TRBV28	TRBJ1-1	few	CASSLNSRVGGTEAFF	TGTGCCAGCAGCCTTAACTCCAGGGTCGGAGGGACTGAAGCTTTCTTT
NA	TRBV4-3	TRBJ1-2	NA	CASSQDSQGGSRGGYTF	TGCGCCAGCAGCCAAGACTCACAGGGTGGCAGCCGGGGAGGCTACACCTTC
NA	TRBV13	TRBJ2-7	NA	CASSSRLVGYEQYF	TGTGCCAGCAGCTCGAGACTAGTGGGATACGAGCAGTACTTC
NA	TRBV24-1	TRBJ1-4	NA	CATSPGGPGTNEKLFF	TGTGCCACCAGTCCCGGAGGCCCCGGAACTAATGAAAAACTGTTTTTT
NA	TRBV5-1	TRBJ2-7	NA	CASSLAASFYEQYF	TGCGCCAGCAGCTTGGCGGCTAGTTTCTACGAGCAGTACTTC
TRBD1	TRBV5-4	TRBJ1-1	once	CASSRQGNTEAFF	TGTGCCAGCAGCCGACAGGGGAACACTGAAGCTTTCTTT
TRBD1	TRBV3-1/TRBV3-2	TRBJ1-1	NA	CASSQHRGGNTEAFF	TGTGCCAGCAGCCAGCACCGAGGGGGCAACACTGAAGCTTTCTTT
NA	TRBV7-9	TRBJ2-5	once	CASSLGLAPETQYF	TGTGCCAGCAGCTTAGGTCTAGCCCCGGAGACCCAGTACTTC
TRBD1	TRBV18	TRBJ2-5	NA	CASSPVTGQETQYF	TGTGCCAGCTCACCAGTGACAGGGCAAGAGACCCAGTACTTC
TRBD1	TRBV30	TRBJ2-7	NA	CAWSVRGTGFYEQYF	TGTGCCTGGAGTGTAAGAGGGACAGGGTTCTACGAGCAGTACTTC
TRBD2	TRBV5-1	TRBJ2-3	NA	CASSLEGLAGGLDTQYF	TGCGCCAGCAGCTTGGAAGGACTAGCGGGAGGTCTAGATACGCAGTATTTT
NA	TRBV7-9	TRBJ1-1	NA	CASRPPGNTEAFF	TGTGCCAGCAGGCCTCCAGGGAACACTGAAGCTTTCTTT
NA	TRBV29-1	TRBJ1-4	once	CSVIRATNEKLFF	TGCAGCGTTATCAGGGCAACTAATGAAAAACTGTTTTTT
NA	TRBV7-6	TRBJ1-2	NA	CASSPAAGAYGYTF	TGTGCCAGCAGCCCGGCGGCGGGGGCCTATGGCTACACCTTC
NA	TRBV3-1/TRBV3-2	TRBJ2-3	NA	CASSSGADTQYF	TGTGCCAGCAGTAGCGGCGCAGATACGCAGTATTTT
NA	TRBV12-5	TRBJ2-5	NA	CASGLPIGGTETQYF	TGTGCTAGTGGTTTGCCTATCGGGGGTACGGAGACCCAGTACTTC
NA	TRBV19	TRBJ2-3	NA	CASGRDTQYF	TGTGCCAGTGGCAGAGATACGCAGTATTTT
NA	TRBV20-1	TRBJ2-1	NA	CSALGFPEQFF	TGCAGTGCGCTAGGTTTTCCCGAGCAGTTCTTC
TRBD2	TRBV5-1	TRBJ2-3	NA	CASTPGLAASTDTQYF	TGCGCCAGCACCCCGGGACTAGCGGCTAGCACAGATACGCAGTATTTT
NA	TRBV5-1	TRBJ2-3	NA	CASRPGSGSTDTQYF	TGCGCCAGCCGCCCTGGGAGCGGCTCCACAGATACGCAGTATTTT
NA	TRBV11-2	TRBJ2-7	NA	CASTLEWQGSHEQYF	TGTGCCAGCACCCTTGAGTGGCAGGGGTCCCACGAGCAGTACTTC
TRBD2	TRBV2	TRBJ2-1	NA	CASFPAGTSGGPTYNEQFF	TGTGCCAGCTTCCCAGCCGGGACTAGCGGGGGGCCGACCTACAATGAGCAGTTCTTC
NA	TRBV11-3	TRBJ2-1	few	CASSLVGVNNEQFF	TGTGCCAGCAGCTTAGTAGGAGTAAACAATGAGCAGTTCTTC
TRBD1	TRBV5-1	TRBJ1-4	NA	CASRIGTGNEKLFF	TGCGCCAGCAGAATAGGGACAGGGAATGAAAAACTGTTTTTT
TRBD2	TRBV7-2	TRBJ2-3	NA	CASSLEALAGRADTQYF	TGTGCCAGCAGCTTAGAAGCACTAGCGGGGAGGGCAGATACGCAGTATTTT
TRBD2	TRBV12-5	TRBJ2-2	NA	CASGFGTSGINTGELFF	TGTGCTAGTGGTTTCGGGACTAGCGGGATCAACACCGGGGAGCTGTTTTTT
NA	TRBV5-5	TRBJ1-1	NA	CASSLIATEAFF	TGTGCCAGCAGCTTGATAGCCACTGAAGCTTTCTTT
NA	TRBV5-5	TRBJ1-2	few	CASSTTPSGGYTF	TGTGCCAGCAGCACGACTCCATCGGGTGGCTACACCTTC
NA	TRBV6-6	TRBJ1-5	NA	CASQGIQGQPQHF	TGTGCCAGTCAGGGAATTCAAGGTCAGCCCCAGCATTTT
TRBD1	TRBV15	TRBJ2-2	NA	CATSRVGLGQGGSDTGELFF	TGTGCCACCAGCAGAGTGGGGCTGGGACAGGGCGGGTCAGATACCGGGGAGCTGTTTTTT
NA	TRBV19	TRBJ1-1	NA	CASKEITKGGTSPLFF	TGTGCCAGTAAGGAAATAACAAAGGGGGGGACTTCCCCTCTATTCTTT
NA	TRBV5-1	TRBJ1-2	NA	CASSLTKGQIDYGYTF	TGCGCCAGCAGCTTGACCAAGGGGCAGATCGACTATGGCTACACCTTC
NA	TRBV30	TRBJ2-7	NA	CAWSITSFYEQYF	TGTGCCTGGAGTATTACGAGTTTCTACGAGCAGTACTTC
NA	TRBV7-8	TRBJ2-7	NA	CASSLAPGKGYEQYF	TGTGCCAGCAGCTTAGCGCCGGGGAAAGGCTACGAGCAGTACTTC
TRBD2	TRBV28	TRBJ2-7	few	CASSLSTSGVRYEQYF	TGTGCCAGCAGTTTATCTACTAGCGGGGTTAGATACGAGCAGTACTTC
TRBD1	TRBV11-2	TRBJ2-7	few	CASSSGLRTGWSF	TGTGCCAGCAGCTCCGGACTAAGGACAGGGTGGAGTTTC
NA	TRBV30	TRBJ1-2	NA	CACTEANYGYTF	TGTGCCTGTACAGAAGCTAACTATGGCTACACCTTC
NA	TRBV7-9	TRBJ2-5	NA	CASGPGAHQEETQYF	TGTGCCAGCGGTCCAGGGGCCCATCAAGAAGAGACCCAGTACTTC